This T cell receptor beta chain was retrieved from a study of blood T cell repertoires in COVID-19. Study context: Sites in the United States, Italy and Spain provided acute and convalescent COVID-19 samples. T cells, B-cell-depleted T cells, or PBMCs provided the cDNA or gDNA that served as material.

This clone was seen a single time. The data were produced by immunoSEQ multiplex PCR, yet TCRdb's version contains in-frame clones alone and is incomplete. This table holds about 170,000 clones, 86% found once. The V gene's germline CDR1 is LGHDT and CDR2 YNNKEL (reference sequence). The CDR3 is made up of 13 amino acids. The V gene lost 3 bases and the J gene lost 5 bases, with 10 bases spanning the gap. The rearrangement links TRBV3-1 (or the pseudogene TRBV3-2) to TRBJ1-1; D is uncertain. The sequence was obtained from a woman older than 75 in a cohort sampled during active or convalescent COVID-19. Sequenced material: peripheral blood. The CDR3 loop reads CASSHEERTEAFF. For the CDR3, the DNA is TGTGCCAGCAGCCATGAGGAGAGGACTGAAGCTTTCTTT.